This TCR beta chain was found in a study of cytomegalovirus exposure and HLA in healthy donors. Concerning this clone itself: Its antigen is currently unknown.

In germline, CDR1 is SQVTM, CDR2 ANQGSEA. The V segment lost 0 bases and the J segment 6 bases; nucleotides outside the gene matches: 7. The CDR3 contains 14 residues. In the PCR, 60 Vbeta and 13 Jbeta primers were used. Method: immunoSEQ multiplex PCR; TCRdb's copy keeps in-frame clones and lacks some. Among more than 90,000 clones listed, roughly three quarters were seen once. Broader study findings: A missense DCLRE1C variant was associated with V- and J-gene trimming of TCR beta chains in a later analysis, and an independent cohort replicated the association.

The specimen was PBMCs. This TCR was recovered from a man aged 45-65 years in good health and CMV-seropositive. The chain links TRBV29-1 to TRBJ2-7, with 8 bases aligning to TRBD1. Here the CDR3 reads CSVEDLGQGAEQYF. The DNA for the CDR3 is TGCAGCGTTGAAGATCTCGGACAGGGAGCCGAGCAGTACTTC.